This T cell receptor (beta chain) was profiled in a study of blood T cell repertoires in COVID-19. In the original workflow: Amplifying reference gene primers gave estimates of nucleated cell counts. Profiled with immunoSEQ multiplex PCR; TCRdb holds only in-frame clones, not every one. V, J and clone size are taken as reported in that table, and D and trimming were inferred from the DNA itself. The sample consists of around 200,000 clones, 83% of them appearing once. This CDR3 has 15 amino acids. In germline, CDR1 is SNHLY, CDR2 FYNNEI. V gave up 3 bases and J gave up 5 bases, with 17 bases separating them.

Sample: peripheral blood. This clonotype was obtained from a woman between 45 and 60 years old with acute or convalescent COVID-19. The chain uses TRBV2 and TRBJ2-7; maybe TRBD1 (6 bases). CDR3 amino acids: CASSDWDTSGHEQYF. The CDR3 coding sequence is TGTGCCAGCAGTGATTGGGACACCTCCGGGCACGAGCAGTACTTC.